Listed below are T cell receptor beta chains from one sample, sequenced in a study of technical replicates of blood from a few donors. Here immunoSEQ multiplex PCR was the method, and the copy in TCRdb shows in-frame clones only, minus some. This sample carries around 80,000 clones, almost 99% of them seen once, and the ten largest clones take approximately 0.2%. Sequencing input: T cells isolated from PBMCs. These receptors came from a human donor in good health. Both conserved end residues are part of each CDR3.

V gene	J gene	CDR3 protein
TRBV9	TRBJ1-4	CASSVGGGDEKLFF
TRBV4-2	TRBJ1-2	CASSQAGEGYGYTF
TRBV12-5	TRBJ2-1	CASGLVQQQFF
TRBV5-4	TRBJ2-1	CASSSDRRSDNEQFF
TRBV2	TRBJ2-3	CASSGTSGRADTQYF
TRBV11-3	TRBJ1-1	CASSLGSGNTEAFF
TRBV5-4	TRBJ2-7	CASRPRQGSYEQYF
TRBV25-1	TRBJ2-2	CASSLRHTGELFF
TRBV4-2	TRBJ2-3	CASSQNRDGTQYF
TRBV29-1	TRBJ2-7	CSVISGDSYEQYF
TRBV2	TRBJ2-1	CASRGLGYNEQFF
TRBV7-2	TRBJ2-1	CAGSLVGLAGESEQFF
TRBV18	TRBJ1-3	CASSPSGDGNTIYF
TRBV14	TRBJ2-7	CASSQPGGSLREQYF
TRBV4-2	TRBJ2-7	CASSQAPGGSSYEQYF
TRBV5-6	TRBJ2-1	CASSLGPPGANEQFF
TRBV28	TRBJ1-5	CASSPPGISNQPQHF
TRBV7-2	TRBJ1-5	CASSLGSTNQPQHF
TRBV6-1	TRBJ2-7	CASGHRDYYEQYF
TRBV28	TRBJ1-1	CASSVLNPGTEAFF
TRBV10-2	TRBJ1-1	CASSELQHMNTEAFF
TRBV5-1	TRBJ1-3	CASSLRDRGGDTIYF
TRBV19	TRBJ2-2	CASSSIGELFF
TRBV9	TRBJ2-7	CASSPQGVHEQYF
TRBV2	TRBJ2-7	CASSEGAGRSYEQYF
TRBV27	TRBJ2-7	CASATTGEPAYEQYF
TRBV2	TRBJ2-3	CASRLSRGMSTDTQYF
TRBV25-1	TRBJ2-5	CASSEYRVLKMGETQYF
TRBV5-1	TRBJ2-7	CASSYGTSGSIGEQYF
TRBV27	TRBJ2-5	CASSYDPRRETQYF
TRBV29-1	TRBJ1-4	CSVGGVGDEKLFF
TRBV5-5	TRBJ1-3	CASSFRVSGNTIYF
TRBV7-8	TRBJ2-5	CASSVTGEETQYF
TRBV10-3	TRBJ2-7	CAISEEGFYEQYF
TRBV29-1	TRBJ2-7	CSVGTSGSYEQYF
TRBV6-5	TRBJ2-1	CASTEGGSYNEQFF
TRBV7-9	TRBJ1-1	CASSRGGTEAFF
TRBV6-5	TRBJ2-1	CASSYSFGQLALF
TRBV4-1	TRBJ1-1	CASSQTVSMNTEAFF
TRBV28	TRBJ2-1	CASNSGHQITHEQFF
TRBV2	TRBJ2-3	CASTPGLARTDTQYF
TRBV7-2	TRBJ1-4	CAIYENEKLFF
TRBV10-3	TRBJ2-2	CAIGQNTGELFF
TRBV4-3	TRBJ2-7	CASSGQGSYEQYF
TRBV6-6	TRBJ2-5	CATHRGYEETQYF
TRBV29-1	TRBJ2-1	CSVEALTGRDEQFF
TRBV6-1	TRBJ1-2	CASRDRGVYGYTF
TRBV23-1	TRBJ2-2	CASSQTAGISTGELFF
TRBV19	TRBJ1-4	CASSSDREDEKLFF
TRBV5-6	TRBJ1-5	CASSLRGQGGGPQHF
TRBV7-3	TRBJ2-7	CASSIERVPYEQYF
TRBV6-5	TRBJ2-1	CASSRTRGEQFF
TRBV4-2	TRBJ2-2	CASSQEGTNTGELFF